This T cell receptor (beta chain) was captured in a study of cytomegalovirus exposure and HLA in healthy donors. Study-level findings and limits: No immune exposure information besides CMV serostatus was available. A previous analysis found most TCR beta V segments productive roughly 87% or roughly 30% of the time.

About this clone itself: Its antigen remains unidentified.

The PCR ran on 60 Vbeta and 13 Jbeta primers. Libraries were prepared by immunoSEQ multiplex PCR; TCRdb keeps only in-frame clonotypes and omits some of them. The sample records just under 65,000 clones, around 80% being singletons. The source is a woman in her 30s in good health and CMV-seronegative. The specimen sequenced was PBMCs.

In DNA form, the CDR3 reads TGTGCCAGCACTTCTCGGGGGAGCCGGTACGAGCAGTACTTC. Its protein is CASTSRGSRYEQYF. The chain employs TRBV11-2 and TRBJ2-7, with D perhaps matching TRBD2 (6 bases). Germline CDR1 is SGHAT and CDR2 is FQNNGV. Trimming cost V 7 bases and J 4 bases, with 17 bases left between them. This CDR3 is built from 14 residues.